A selection of T cell receptor beta chains follows, all from one sample in a study of CD8 T cells in Susac syndrome. MiXCR, applied by TCRdb to the immunoSEQ multiplex PCR reads, yields one record per CDR3 protein. The sample lists approximately 220,000 distinct CDR3 sequences; approximately 95% were seen once. Sequences were obtained from CD4+ T cells from PBMCs. The receptors were sampled from a human donor with multiple sclerosis. Each CDR3 is given with its conserved first and last residue. D genes are given only for firm matches. Size values are once, few and many counts, or a class for expanded clones, and some rows have none.

V gene: TRBV20-1
J gene: TRBJ1-1
clone size: once
D gene: -
CDR3 DNA: TGCAGTGCTAGGGAGACAGTGGGGGAAGCTTTCTTT
CDR3 protein: CSARETVGEAFF

V gene: TRBV7-2
J gene: TRBJ2-5
clone size: -
D gene: -
CDR3 DNA: TGTGCCAGCAGCTTAGGCCACAAAGAGACCCAGTACTTC
CDR3 protein: CASSLGHKETQYF

V gene: TRBV15
J gene: TRBJ2-7
clone size: -
D gene: -
CDR3 DNA: TGTGCCACCAGCACCCCAACGAAGGGGGCCTACGAGCAGTACTTC
CDR3 protein: CATSTPTKGAYEQYF

V gene: TRBV5-1
J gene: TRBJ2-2
clone size: -
D gene: -
CDR3 DNA: TGCGCCAGCAGGGAGCGGTCCAACACCGGGGAGCTGTTTTTT
CDR3 protein: CASRERSNTGELFF

V gene: TRBV20-1
J gene: TRBJ1-4
clone size: -
D gene: -
CDR3 DNA: TGCAGTTGGAGGGTTGGTGAAAAACTGTTTTTT
CDR3 protein: CSWRVGEKLFF

V gene: TRBV9
J gene: TRBJ2-3
clone size: -
D gene: TRBD2
CDR3 DNA: TGTGCCAGCAGCGTAACGCCTAGCGGGGGAGCTAGCACAGATACGCAGTATTTT
CDR3 protein: CASSVTPSGGASTDTQYF

V gene: TRBV27
J gene: TRBJ1-1
clone size: -
D gene: -
CDR3 DNA: TGTGCCAGCAGTACTCGGACGGGGAACACTGAAGCTTTCTTT
CDR3 protein: CASSTRTGNTEAFF

V gene: TRBV6-5
J gene: TRBJ2-7
clone size: -
D gene: TRBD1
CDR3 DNA: TGTGCCAGCAGTTATCAGGGACAGGGCTACGAGCAGTACTTC
CDR3 protein: CASSYQGQGYEQYF

V gene: TRBV11-1
J gene: TRBJ2-1
clone size: few
D gene: -
CDR3 DNA: TGTGCCAGCAGCCCTGGGGGCGAGCAGTTCTTC
CDR3 protein: CASSPGGEQFF

V gene: TRBV30
J gene: TRBJ2-7
clone size: -
D gene: TRBD2
CDR3 DNA: TGTGCCTGGTCTTTGACTAGCACTGTGCAGTACTTC
CDR3 protein: CAWSLTSTVQYF

V gene: TRBV30
J gene: TRBJ2-5
clone size: once
D gene: TRBD2
CDR3 DNA: TGTGCCTGGAGTGGCGGGGAGGGGGAGACCCAGTACTTC
CDR3 protein: CAWSGGEGETQYF

V gene: TRBV20-1
J gene: TRBJ2-3
clone size: -
D gene: -
CDR3 DNA: TGCAGTGCCCCTACCTTCGGGGGCGAAGCGTTTACAGATACGCAGTATTTT
CDR3 protein: CSAPTFGGEAFTDTQYF

V gene: TRBV5-4
J gene: TRBJ1-2
clone size: -
D gene: -
CDR3 DNA: TGTGCCAGCACTAGCGAGGGCGTAGCTAACTATGGCTACACCTTC
CDR3 protein: CASTSEGVANYGYTF

V gene: TRBV29-1
J gene: TRBJ1-2
clone size: -
D gene: TRBD1
CDR3 DNA: TGCAGCGTTGAAGCTCTCTCGGGACAGGGAGTAAGTGGCTACACCTTC
CDR3 protein: CSVEALSGQGVSGYTF

V gene: TRBV20-1
J gene: TRBJ1-2
clone size: -
D gene: TRBD1
CDR3 DNA: TGCAGTGCTAGACTCGACAGGGGTAGGGAAGGCTACACCTTC
CDR3 protein: CSARLDRGREGYTF

V gene: TRBV20-1
J gene: TRBJ2-7
clone size: -
D gene: -
CDR3 DNA: TGCAGTGCTTACGGGACGGAAAGCTCCTACGAGCAGTACTTC
CDR3 protein: CSAYGTESSYEQYF

V gene: TRBV24-1
J gene: TRBJ2-1
clone size: -
D gene: -
CDR3 DNA: TGTGCCACCAGTCAAGACAGGAATGAGCAGTTCTTC
CDR3 protein: CATSQDRNEQFF

V gene: TRBV2
J gene: TRBJ1-5
clone size: -
D gene: TRBD1
CDR3 DNA: TGTGCCAGTCGCCCCCCACAGGGGGCAGATCAGCCCCAGCATTTT
CDR3 protein: CASRPPQGADQPQHF

V gene: TRBV7-9
J gene: TRBJ1-6
clone size: -
D gene: -
CDR3 DNA: TGTGCCAGCAGCTTAGCAGGCCCCGAATCACCCCTCCACTTT
CDR3 protein: CASSLAGPESPLHF

V gene: TRBV12-3/TRBV12-4
J gene: TRBJ2-1
clone size: once
D gene: -
CDR3 DNA: TGTGCCAGCAGTCAAACTCAGGTGGCTGAGCAGTTCTTC
CDR3 protein: CASSQTQVAEQFF

V gene: TRBV29-1
J gene: TRBJ1-1
clone size: -
D gene: -
CDR3 DNA: TGCAGCGTTGAAGACACTATTAACACTGAAGCTTTCTTT
CDR3 protein: CSVEDTINTEAFF

V gene: TRBV30
J gene: TRBJ2-3
clone size: -
D gene: -
CDR3 DNA: TGTGCCTGGAGTTCCGGTGCTAGCACAGATACGCAGTATTTT
CDR3 protein: CAWSSGASTDTQYF

V gene: TRBV30
J gene: TRBJ1-5
clone size: once
D gene: -
CDR3 DNA: TGTGCCTGGAGCCCCCCCGAAATATATAGCAATCAGCCCCAGCATTTT
CDR3 protein: CAWSPPEIYSNQPQHF

V gene: TRBV7-2
J gene: TRBJ2-3
clone size: once
D gene: -
CDR3 DNA: TGTGCCAGCAGCTTAGGAACAGGGCGAACAGATACGCAGTATTTT
CDR3 protein: CASSLGTGRTDTQYF

V gene: TRBV12-5
J gene: TRBJ2-5
clone size: -
D gene: -
CDR3 DNA: TGTGCTAGTGGTTTGGATGGGACCCCAGGGGCCCAGTACTTC
CDR3 protein: CASGLDGTPGAQYF

V gene: TRBV27
J gene: TRBJ2-7
clone size: -
D gene: TRBD2
CDR3 DNA: TGTGCCAGCAGAGGAGCGGGGGGCCTCTACGAGCAGTACTTC
CDR3 protein: CASRGAGGLYEQYF

V gene: TRBV9
J gene: TRBJ2-1
clone size: -
D gene: TRBD2
CDR3 DNA: TGTGCCAGCAGCGTATGGGAGGGAGGGGCACTAGGGAATGAGCAGTTCTTC
CDR3 protein: CASSVWEGGALGNEQFF

V gene: TRBV30
J gene: TRBJ2-2
clone size: -
D gene: -
CDR3 DNA: TGTGCCTGGAGTAGGGAGAACACCGGGGAGCTGTTTTTT
CDR3 protein: CAWSRENTGELFF

V gene: TRBV29-1
J gene: TRBJ2-3
clone size: once
D gene: -
CDR3 DNA: TGCAGCACCTCTGGGGGGTCTACGGCAGATACGCAGTATTTT
CDR3 protein: CSTSGGSTADTQYF

V gene: TRBV29-1
J gene: TRBJ2-1
clone size: -
D gene: -
CDR3 DNA: TGCAGCGCTGTCGGGGGATCCTACAATGAGCAGTTCTTC
CDR3 protein: CSAVGGSYNEQFF

V gene: TRBV30
J gene: TRBJ2-5
clone size: -
D gene: -
CDR3 DNA: TGTGCCTGGAGTGTAGGGGCTATTGAAGAGACCCAGTACTTC
CDR3 protein: CAWSVGAIEETQYF

V gene: TRBV7-3
J gene: TRBJ1-5
clone size: many
D gene: -
CDR3 DNA: TGTGCCAGCAGTTTGGATAGCAATCAGCCCCAGCATTTT
CDR3 protein: CASSLDSNQPQHF

V gene: TRBV29-1
J gene: TRBJ2-5
clone size: -
D gene: -
CDR3 DNA: TGCAGCGTTGACAGGACGCAAGAGACCCAGTACTTC
CDR3 protein: CSVDRTQETQYF

V gene: TRBV20-1
J gene: TRBJ2-5
clone size: few
D gene: -
CDR3 DNA: TGCAGTGCTGGGGGGGAGACCCAGTACTTC
CDR3 protein: CSAGGETQYF

V gene: TRBV7-2
J gene: TRBJ2-3
clone size: once
D gene: -
CDR3 DNA: TGTGCCAGCAGCTTCGGACTTCCTCCGGGCACAGATACGCAGTATTTT
CDR3 protein: CASSFGLPPGTDTQYF

V gene: TRBV9
J gene: TRBJ1-2
clone size: -
D gene: TRBD1
CDR3 DNA: TGTGCCAGCAGCGACCACGAGAAGGGACAGCGTTTTGGAGGCTACACCTTC
CDR3 protein: CASSDHEKGQRFGGYTF

V gene: TRBV7-8
J gene: TRBJ2-7
clone size: -
D gene: -
CDR3 DNA: TGTGCCAGCAGCCAGGAGCGGGACGAGCAGTACTTC
CDR3 protein: CASSQERDEQYF

V gene: TRBV6-5
J gene: TRBJ2-3
clone size: -
D gene: TRBD2
CDR3 DNA: TGTGCCAGCAGTTACGGAGGACTAGCGGGGACGGCGCAGTATTTT
CDR3 protein: CASSYGGLAGTAQYF

V gene: TRBV29-1
J gene: TRBJ2-3
clone size: -
D gene: -
CDR3 DNA: TGCAGCGTTGAGGGGGTCGGCCGCACAGATACGCAGTATTTT
CDR3 protein: CSVEGVGRTDTQYF

V gene: TRBV29-1
J gene: TRBJ2-5
clone size: -
D gene: -
CDR3 DNA: TGCAGCGTTGGGACAAGCCAAGAGACCCAGTACTTC
CDR3 protein: CSVGTSQETQYF

V gene: TRBV29-1
J gene: TRBJ2-3
clone size: -
D gene: -
CDR3 DNA: TGCAGCGTTGAAGAGTTGGAGCGCGGTACGCAGTATTTT
CDR3 protein: CSVEELERGTQYF

V gene: TRBV12-3/TRBV12-4
J gene: TRBJ2-5
clone size: -
D gene: -
CDR3 DNA: TGTGCCAGCAGAACCCGGGTACAAGAGACCCAGTACTTC
CDR3 protein: CASRTRVQETQYF

V gene: TRBV25-1
J gene: TRBJ1-4
clone size: -
D gene: TRBD1
CDR3 DNA: TGTGCCAGCGCAACCGACAGGGAAAATGAAAAACTGTTTTTT
CDR3 protein: CASATDRENEKLFF

V gene: TRBV28
J gene: TRBJ1-1
clone size: -
D gene: -
CDR3 DNA: TGTGCCAGCAGTCTACTCGTAGAAACCCTTGAAGCTTTCTTT
CDR3 protein: CASSLLVETLEAFF

V gene: TRBV18
J gene: TRBJ2-3
clone size: -
D gene: -
CDR3 DNA: TGTGCCAGCTCACCGTCAATAGATACGCAGTATTTT
CDR3 protein: CASSPSIDTQYF

V gene: TRBV9
J gene: TRBJ2-1
clone size: -
D gene: -
CDR3 DNA: TGTGCCAGCAGCGTAGCTGGGCTAGCGGAGCAGTTCTTC
CDR3 protein: CASSVAGLAEQFF